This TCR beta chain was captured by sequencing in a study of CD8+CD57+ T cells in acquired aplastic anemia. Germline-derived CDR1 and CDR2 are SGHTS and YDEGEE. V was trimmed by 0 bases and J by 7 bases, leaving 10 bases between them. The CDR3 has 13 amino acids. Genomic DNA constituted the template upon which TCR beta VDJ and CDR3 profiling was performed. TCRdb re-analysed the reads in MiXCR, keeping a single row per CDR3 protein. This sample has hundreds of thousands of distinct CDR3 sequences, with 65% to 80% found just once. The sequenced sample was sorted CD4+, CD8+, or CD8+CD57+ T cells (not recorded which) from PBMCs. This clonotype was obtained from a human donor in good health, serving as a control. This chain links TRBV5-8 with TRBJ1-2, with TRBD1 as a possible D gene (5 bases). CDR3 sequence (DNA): TGTGCCAGCAGCTTGGGACGGGGGACTGGCTACACCTTC. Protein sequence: CASSLGRGTGYTF.